This passage covers 7 T cell receptor beta chains from one sample sequenced in a study of cytomegalovirus exposure and HLA in healthy donors. Primers for the PCR totalled 60 Vbeta and 13 Jbeta. TCRdb's table, derived via immunoSEQ multiplex PCR, lists solely in-frame clones and lacks some. Of 60,000 to 70,000 clones listed, 75% are singletons. The sequencing sample was made of PBMCs. All receptors derive from a middle-aged woman in good health and CMV-seropositive.

The V gene is TRBV6-1, the J gene TRBJ2-1, with TRBD2 matching 8 bases. The V gene end was trimmed by 5 bases and the J gene end by 8 bases; junction bases not matched to a gene: 11. The CDR3 consists of 15 residues. Germline CDR1 and CDR2: MNHNS and SASEGT. CDR3 in amino acids: CASSRAGASSDEQFF. CDR3 nucleotides: TGTGCCAGCAGTCGAGCGGGGGCTTCTTCCGATGAGCAGTTCTTC.

The rearrangement uses TRBV27 and TRBJ2-1; possible D gene TRBD2, 6 bases. The CDR3 totals 15 residues. Deletions cut 8 bases from V and 0 bases from J, with 14 bases between. Germline V CDR1 and CDR2: MNHEY, SMNVEV (reference sequence). Here the CDR3 DNA reads TGTGCCAGCGCGCGGGACGCCAGCTCCTACAATGAGCAGTTCTTC. Translated: CASARDASSYNEQFF.

Only one count was recorded for this clone. The rearrangement links TRBV5-1 to TRBJ1-3; 10 nucleotides line up with TRBD1. Germline assignment: CDR1 SGHRS and CDR2 YFSETQ. This CDR3 is 15 amino acids long. Trimming took 5 bases from V and 4 from J; bases not matched to a gene: 6. CDR3: CASSFDRGQGNTIYF. The CDR3 DNA sequence: TGCGCCAGCAGTTTTGACAGGGGGCAAGGAAACACCATATATTTT.

The rearrangement uses TRBV2 and TRBJ1-1, with no clear D. The CDR3 is 13 amino acids. V was cut by 3 bases and J by 4 bases, with 9 bases left in between. Germline V CDR1 and CDR2: SNHLY, FYNNEI. CDR3 sequence reads: CASSDYRGTEAFF. The CDR3 region has the DNA TGTGCCAGCAGTGATTACCGGGGCACTGAAGCTTTCTTT.

The gene calls are TRBV29-1 and TRBJ2-7, with D perhaps matching TRBD2 (5 bases). Germline V gene data show CDR1 as SQVTM and CDR2 as ANQGSEA. The CDR3 is made up of 13 amino acids. This CDR3 is CSAGPGSVYEQYF. Here the CDR3 DNA reads TGCAGTGCGGGCCCGGGTTCGGTATACGAGCAGTACTTC.

The CDR3 coding sequence is TGTGCCAGCGGCAGGGGAGATAGGTGTCAGCCCCAGCATTTT. It translates to CASGRGDRCQPQHF. This rearrangement joins TRBV7-3 to TRBJ1-5; tentatively, D is TRBD1 (6 bases). Trimming took off 8 bases at V and 6 bases at J, with 17 bases between the two ends. Per germline, CDR1 SGHTA and CDR2 FQGTGA. The length of the CDR3 is 14 residues.

V and J are TRBV7-9 and TRBJ1-5, with 7 bases fitting TRBD1. This CDR3 has 16 amino acids. With 5 bases clipped from V and 4 bases from J, the junction kept 11 bases outside the gene matches. Germline V gene sequence: CDR1 SEHNR, CDR2 FQNEAQ (reference sequence). CDR3 amino acids: CASSPKPGQSNQPQHF. The CDR3, as DNA: TGTGCCAGCAGCCCGAAACCGGGACAGAGTAATCAGCCCCAGCATTTT.